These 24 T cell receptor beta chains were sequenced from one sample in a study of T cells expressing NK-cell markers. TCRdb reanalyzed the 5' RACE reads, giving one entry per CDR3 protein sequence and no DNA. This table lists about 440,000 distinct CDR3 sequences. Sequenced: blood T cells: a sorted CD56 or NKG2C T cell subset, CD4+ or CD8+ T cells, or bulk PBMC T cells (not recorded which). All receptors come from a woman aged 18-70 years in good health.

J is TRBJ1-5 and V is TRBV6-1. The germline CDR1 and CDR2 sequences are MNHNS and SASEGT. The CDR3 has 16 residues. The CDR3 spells CASSEAGRIINQPQHF.

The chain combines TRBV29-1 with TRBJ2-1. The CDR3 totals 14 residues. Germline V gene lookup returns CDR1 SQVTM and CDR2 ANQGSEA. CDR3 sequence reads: CSVEFWEWGNEQFF.

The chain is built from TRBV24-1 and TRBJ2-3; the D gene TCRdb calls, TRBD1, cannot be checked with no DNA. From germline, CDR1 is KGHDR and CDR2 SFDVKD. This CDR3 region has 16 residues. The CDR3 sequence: CATSDSGESPTDTQYF.

This CDR3 is CASPQGIHACF. The rearrangement joins TRBV23-1 to TRBJ2-3; the TCRdb D gene call, TRBD1, has no DNA to confirm it. TRBV23-1 is reported as an ORF; its role is uncertain. The CDR3 totals 11 residues.

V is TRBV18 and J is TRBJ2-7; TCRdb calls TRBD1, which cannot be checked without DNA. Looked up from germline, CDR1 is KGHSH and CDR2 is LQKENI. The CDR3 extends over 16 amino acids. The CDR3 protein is CASSPSRDRESDEQYF.

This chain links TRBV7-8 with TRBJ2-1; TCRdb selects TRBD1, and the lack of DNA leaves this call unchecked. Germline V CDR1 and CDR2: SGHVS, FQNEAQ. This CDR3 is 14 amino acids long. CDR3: CASSPGGPGTVQFF.

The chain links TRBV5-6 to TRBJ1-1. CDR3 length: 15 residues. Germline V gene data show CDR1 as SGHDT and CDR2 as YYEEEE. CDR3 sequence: CASSPFQGGRTEAFF.

This chain's CDR3 is CASSFGASGNNEQFF. V usage is TRBV5-4 and J usage is TRBJ2-1; the D call from TCRdb, TRBD2, cannot be confirmed without DNA. Germline lookup yields CDR1 SGHNT and CDR2 YYREEE (reference sequence). The CDR3 totals 15 residues. Based on the CDR3 plus reference TRBV5-4 and TRBJ2-1, the full variable domain is ETGVTQSPTHLIKTRGQQVTLRCSSQSGHNTVSWYQQALGQGPQFIFQYYREEENGRGNFPPRFSGLQFPNYSSELNVNALELDDSALYLCASSFGASGNNEQFFGPGTRLTVL.

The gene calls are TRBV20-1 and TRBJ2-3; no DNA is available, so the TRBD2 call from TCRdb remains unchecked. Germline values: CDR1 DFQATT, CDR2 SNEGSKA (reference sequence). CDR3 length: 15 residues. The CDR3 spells CSARIPGTKPDTQYF.

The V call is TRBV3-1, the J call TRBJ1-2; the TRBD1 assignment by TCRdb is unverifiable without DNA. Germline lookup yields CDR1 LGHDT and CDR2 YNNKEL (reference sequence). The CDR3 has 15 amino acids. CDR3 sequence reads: CASSLQQGAHYGYTF.

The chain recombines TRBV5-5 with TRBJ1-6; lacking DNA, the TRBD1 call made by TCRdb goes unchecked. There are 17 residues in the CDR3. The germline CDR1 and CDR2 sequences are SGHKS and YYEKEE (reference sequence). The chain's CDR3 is CASRRQGGSSYNSPLHF.

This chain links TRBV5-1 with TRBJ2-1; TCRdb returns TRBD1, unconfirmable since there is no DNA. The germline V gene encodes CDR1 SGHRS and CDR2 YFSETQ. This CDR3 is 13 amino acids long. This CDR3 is CASWGGMLAEQFF.

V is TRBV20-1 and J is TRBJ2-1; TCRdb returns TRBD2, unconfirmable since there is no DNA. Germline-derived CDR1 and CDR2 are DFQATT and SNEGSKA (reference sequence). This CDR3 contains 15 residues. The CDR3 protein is CSAIFRLAGKDEQFF.

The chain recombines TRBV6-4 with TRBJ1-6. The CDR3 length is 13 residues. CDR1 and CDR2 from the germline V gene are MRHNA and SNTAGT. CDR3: CASSASYNSPLHF.

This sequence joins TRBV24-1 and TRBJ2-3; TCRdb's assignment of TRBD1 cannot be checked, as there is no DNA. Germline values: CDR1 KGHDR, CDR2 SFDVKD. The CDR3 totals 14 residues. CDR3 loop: CATSDPDRARIRHF.

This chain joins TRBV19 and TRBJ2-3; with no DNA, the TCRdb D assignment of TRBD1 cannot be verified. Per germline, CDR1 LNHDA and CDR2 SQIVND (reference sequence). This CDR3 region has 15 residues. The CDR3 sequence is CASRVLQGLTDTQYF. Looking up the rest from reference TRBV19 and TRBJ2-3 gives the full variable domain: DGGITQSPKYLFRKEGQNVTLSCEQNLNHDAMYWYRQDPGQGLRLIYYSQIVNDFQKGDIAEGYSVSREKKESFPLTVTSAQKNPTAFYLCASRVLQGLTDTQYFGPGTRLTVL.

CDR3: CASSYSQGAFEKLFF. The chain links TRBV6-5 to TRBJ1-4; TCRdb outputs TRBD1, but without DNA this stays unchecked. The CDR3 runs 15 residues. The germline V gene has CDR1 MNHEY and CDR2 SVGAGI.

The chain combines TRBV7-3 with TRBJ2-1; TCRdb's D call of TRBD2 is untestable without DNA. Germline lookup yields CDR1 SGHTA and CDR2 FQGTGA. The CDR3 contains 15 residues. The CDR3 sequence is CASSFNSGRISEQFF.

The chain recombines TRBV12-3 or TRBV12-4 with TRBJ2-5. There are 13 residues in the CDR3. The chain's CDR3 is CASTYFGQETQYF.

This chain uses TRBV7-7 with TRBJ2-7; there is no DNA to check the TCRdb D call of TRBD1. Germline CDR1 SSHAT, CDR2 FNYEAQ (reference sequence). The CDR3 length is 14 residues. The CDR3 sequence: CASSKRDGAGEQYF.

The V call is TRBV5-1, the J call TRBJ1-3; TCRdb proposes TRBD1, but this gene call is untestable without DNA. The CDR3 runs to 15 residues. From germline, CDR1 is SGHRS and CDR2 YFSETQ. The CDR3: CASSLSGDSGNTIYF.

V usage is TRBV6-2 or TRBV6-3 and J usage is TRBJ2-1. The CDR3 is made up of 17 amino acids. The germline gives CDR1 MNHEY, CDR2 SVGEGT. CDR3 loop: CASSYSLEVGSYNEQFF.

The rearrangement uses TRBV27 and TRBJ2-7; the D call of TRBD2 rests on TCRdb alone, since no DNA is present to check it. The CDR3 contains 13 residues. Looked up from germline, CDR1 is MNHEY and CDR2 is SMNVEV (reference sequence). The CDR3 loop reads CASRPGGAYEQYF.

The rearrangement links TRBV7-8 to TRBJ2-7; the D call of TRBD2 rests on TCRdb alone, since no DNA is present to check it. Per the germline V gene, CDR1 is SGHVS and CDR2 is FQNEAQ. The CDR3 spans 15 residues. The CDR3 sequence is CASSLRREPGYEQYF.